These 27 T cell receptor beta chains share one sample of origin, sequenced in a study of blood T cell repertoires in COVID-19 (TCRdb year 2020). Receptor libraries were prepared by the immunoSEQ multiplex PCR assay. This is the immuneACCESS table as TCRdb keeps it, with only in-frame sequences that have V and J called. A part of the clones is gone; compared with another copy, unresolved V genes explain less than half, and the rest is unexplained. The sample profile shows some 130,000 clones; approximately 84% of them were found once. About a sixth of the sample is in the top ten clones. Specimen: peripheral blood. These receptors were taken from a woman in her forties or fifties who had recovered from COVID-19.

The chain has TRBV9 and TRBJ1-1; 7 bases align to TRBD1. CDR1 is SGDLS, CDR2 YYNGEE, per germline. V lost 4 bases and J lost 0; bases outside the gene matches: 6. This CDR3 has 15 residues. The CDR3 sequence: CASSQLGQLNTEAFF. In nucleotides, the CDR3 is TGTGCCAGCAGCCAATTGGGACAGCTGAACACTGAAGCTTTCTTT.

This sequence joins TRBV10-3 and TRBJ1-2, with TRBD1 identical over 8 bases. V lost 3 bases and J lost 1; bases outside the gene matches: 4. This CDR3 is built from 15 residues. CDR1 ENHRY and CDR2 SYGVKD come from the germline V gene. The CDR3 sequence is CAISEGTGYNYGYTF. The CDR3 DNA sequence: TGTGCCATCAGTGAAGGGACAGGATATAACTATGGCTACACCTTC.

The rearrangement joins TRBV2 to TRBJ2-7; possibly TRBD2 for D (5 bases). This CDR3 contains 14 residues. The ends were cut back, 1 base at V and 0 bases at J, with 7 bases in the middle. The germline CDR1 and CDR2 sequences are SNHLY and FYNNEI. CDR3: CASSEGEHSYEQYF. The CDR3 DNA follows: TGTGCCAGCAGTGAAGGGGAGCACTCCTACGAGCAGTACTTC.

The V and J genes are TRBV6-8 and TRBJ2-2; TRBD2 matches at 12 bases. With 6 bases clipped from V and 5 bases from J, the junction kept 7 bases outside the gene matches. This CDR3 is 16 amino acids long. The germline V gene encodes CDR1 MNHGY and CDR2 SAAAGT. The CDR3 region has the DNA TGTGCCAGCAGACGACTAGCGGGAGTTAGAACCGGGGAGCTGTTTTTT. Amino acid sequence: CASRRLAGVRTGELFF.

The CDR3 loop is CASSLGPNQPQHF. DNA for the CDR3: TGCGCCAGCAGCTTGGGTCCGAATCAGCCCCAGCATTTT. The genes are TRBV5-1 and TRBJ1-5, with D unclear. This CDR3 is built from 13 residues. CDR1 is SGHRS and CDR2 is YFSETQ in the germline V gene. The V gene lost 0 bases and the J gene lost 4 bases, with 5 bases spanning the gap.

The rearrangement links TRBV29-1 to TRBJ2-1, with a possible D match to TRBD2 (5 bases). CDR1 and CDR2 from the germline V gene are SQVTM and ANQGSEA. The CDR3 has 10 residues. Trimming removed 5 bases from V and 8 bases from J, with 7 bases in between. CDR3 coding DNA: TGCAGCGTTTCTAGCTATGAGCAGTTCTTC. This translates into CSVSSYEQFF.

The rearrangement links TRBV19 to TRBJ2-2; maybe TRBD1 (5 bases). CDR1 and CDR2 from the germline V gene are LNHDA and SQIVND (reference sequence). Trimming took 8 bases from V and 4 from J, leaving 14 bases between them. The CDR3 totals 14 residues. The CDR3 region is CASQTAWGTGELFF. CDR3 in DNA: TGTGCCAGTCAGACAGCTTGGGGCACCGGGGAGCTGTTTTTT.

This chain uses TRBV9 with TRBJ2-7, with D perhaps TRBD2 (5 bases). V lost 0 bases and J lost 0, with 7 bases in between. The CDR3 runs to 14 residues. From germline, CDR1 is SGDLS and CDR2 YYNGEE. CDR3: CASSVVASSYEQYF. Written as DNA, the CDR3 is TGTGCCAGCAGCGTAGTAGCGAGCTCCTACGAGCAGTACTTC. The variable domain in full, completed from reference TRBV9 and TRBJ2-7, reads DSGVTQTPKHLITATGQRVTLRCSPRSGDLSVYWYQQSLDQGLQFLIQYYNGEERAKGNILERFSAQQFPDLHSELNLSSLELGDSALYFCASSVVASSYEQYFGPGTRLTVT.

This chain joins TRBV19 and TRBJ2-5; 9 positions match TRBD2. CDR3 size: 13 residues. Germline lookup yields CDR1 LNHDA and CDR2 SQIVND (reference sequence). The junction had 3 bases not matched to a gene; V was cut back by 5 bases and J by 5 bases. This CDR3 is CASSGLAGETQYF. CDR3 coding DNA: TGTGCCAGTAGTGGGCTAGCGGGGGAGACCCAGTACTTC.

The rearrangement links TRBV5-1 to TRBJ2-1, with 7 nucleotides matching TRBD2. The CDR3 spans 15 residues. The germline gives CDR1 SGHRS, CDR2 YFSETQ. With 4 bases clipped from V and 8 bases from J, the junction kept 12 bases outside the gene matches. CDR3 residues: CASSMAGAPRDEQFF. The CDR3 coding sequence is TGCGCCAGCAGCATGGCGGGAGCCCCTAGGGATGAGCAGTTCTTC.

The gene calls are TRBV18 and TRBJ2-2; 11 bases map to TRBD2. The CDR3 extends over 16 amino acids. Germline lookup yields CDR1 KGHSH and CDR2 LQKENI. Trimming took 3 bases from V and 3 from J; bases not matched to a gene: 3. The CDR3 loop is CASSPGTSGDTGELFF. The CDR3 coding sequence is TGTGCCAGCTCACCCGGGACTAGCGGAGACACCGGGGAGCTGTTTTTT.

This clone was counted once. V and J are TRBV2 and TRBJ2-1; possible D gene TRBD2, 5 bases. V was trimmed by 8 bases and J by 6 bases, leaving 14 bases between them. The CDR3 loop spans 13 amino acids. Germline assignment: CDR1 SNHLY and CDR2 FYNNEI. CDR3 nucleotide sequence: TGTGCCAGCCTTCAAAATGGAGGCAATGAGCAGTTCTTC. Translation gives CASLQNGGNEQFF.

V and J are TRBV5-6 and TRBJ1-2, with D possibly matching TRBD1 (5 bases). Germline V gene sequence: CDR1 SGHDT, CDR2 YYEEEE. The CDR3 has 15 amino acids. The V and J ends lost 6 bases and 0 bases respectively, with 15 bases between them. The CDR3 coding sequence is TGTGCCAGCACCTACACCAGGGCGACTAACTATGGCTACACCTTC. This sequence encodes CASTYTRATNYGYTF. Looking up the rest from reference TRBV5-6 and TRBJ1-2 gives the full variable domain: DAGVTQSPTHLIKTRGQQVTLRCSPKSGHDTVSWYQQALGQGPQFIFQYYEEEERQRGNFPDRFSGHQFPNYSSELNVNALLLGDSALYLCASTYTRATNYGYTFGSGTRLTVV.

CDR3 amino acids: CSVLVGSGYTF. CDR3 DNA sequence: TGCAGCGTGTTGGTCGGTAGTGGCTACACCTTC. The chain employs TRBV29-1 and TRBJ1-2; D call uncertain. Trimming removed 6 bases at V and 7 bases at J, with 12 bases between. The CDR3 spans 11 residues. Germline V gene lookup returns CDR1 SQVTM and CDR2 ANQGSEA.

CDR3 DNA sequence: TGTGCCAGCAGCTTAGACCGTGGGAGCCAGTACTTC. Its protein is CASSLDRGSQYF. The rearrangement links TRBV7-9 to TRBJ2-5, with D possibly matching TRBD2 (5 bases). V gave up 1 base and J gave up 10 bases, with 10 bases separating them. Looked up from germline, CDR1 is SEHNR and CDR2 is FQNEAQ (reference sequence). This CDR3 contains 12 residues.

The CDR3 loop reads CASSGVAGDPRLREQYF. For the CDR3, the DNA is TGCGCCAGCAGTGGGGTGGCGGGGGACCCCCGGCTTCGGGAGCAGTACTTC. This rearrangement joins TRBV5-1 to TRBJ2-7, with 7 bases aligning to TRBD2. Per germline, CDR1 SGHRS and CDR2 YFSETQ. This CDR3 is 17 amino acids long. Unmatched junction bases numbered 21, after V lost 5 bases and J lost 7 bases.

V is TRBV6-2 or TRBV6-3 and J is TRBJ1-2; the match to TRBD1 covers 7 bases. The CDR3 covers 16 residues. Germline CDR1 MNHEY, CDR2 SVGEGT. The V and J ends lost 5 bases and 0 bases, in that order; junction bases with no gene match: 9. DNA of the CDR3: TGTGCCAGCAGTCCCCTCGGGACAGCATCTAACTATGGCTACACCTTC. Translation gives CASSPLGTASNYGYTF.

J is TRBJ2-1 and V is TRBV19, with unresolved D. The V gene lost 6 bases and the J gene lost 0 bases, with 12 bases spanning the gap. The CDR3 totals 15 residues. Germline V lookup: CDR1 LNHDA, CDR2 SQIVND (reference sequence). The CDR3 loop is CASRYRSSSYNEQFF. CDR3 DNA sequence: TGTGCCAGTAGATATCGGTCGAGCTCCTACAATGAGCAGTTCTTC.

A single count supports this clone. CDR3 in amino acids: CASSLGGAQRGQFF. The CDR3 DNA reads as TGTGCCAGCAGCTTGGGGGGGGCCCAGCGGGGGCAGTTCTTC. This rearrangement joins TRBV5-5 to TRBJ2-1; tentative D call: TRBD2 (7 bases). Germline CDR1 and CDR2: SGHKS and YYEKEE (reference sequence). Trimming stripped 0 bases from V and 12 bases from J, with 16 bases between. The CDR3 runs to 14 residues.

The rearrangement joins TRBV5-6 to TRBJ2-5; possibly TRBD2 for D (5 bases). Deletions cut 2 bases from V and 3 bases from J, with 17 bases between. The germline V gene has CDR1 SGHDT and CDR2 YYEEEE. The CDR3 contains 16 residues. In DNA, the CDR3 is TGTGCCAGCAGCTTCCGGGCCGAGGGCTTCGAAGAGACCCAGTACTTC. Protein sequence: CASSFRAEGFEETQYF.

The chain is built from TRBV3-1 (or the pseudogene TRBV3-2) and TRBJ2-7, with D hard to call. CDR1 LGHDT and CDR2 YNNKEL come from the germline V gene (reference sequence). CDR3 length: 12 amino acids. V lost 3 bases to trimming and J lost 0 bases, with 3 bases between them. The DNA of the CDR3 is TGTGCCAGCAGCCAGGCCTCCTACGAGCAGTACTTC. Translated, it gives CASSQASYEQYF.

This sequence joins TRBV7-9 and TRBJ1-4; D gene ambiguous. V was shortened by 1 base and J by 0 bases, with 9 bases between the two germline ends. CDR1 is SEHNR and CDR2 is FQNEAQ in the germline V gene (reference sequence). This CDR3 has 16 residues. CDR3 protein: CASSLVQTATNEKLFF. CDR3 coding DNA: TGTGCCAGCAGCTTAGTTCAGACTGCAACTAATGAAAAACTGTTTTTT.

This clone appeared once. The chain recombines TRBV6-5 with TRBJ1-2; a possible D gene is TRBD1 (5 bases). The CDR3 spans 11 residues. Looked up from germline, CDR1 is MNHEY and CDR2 is SVGAGI. V lost 6 bases, J lost 10 bases, and 12 bases lay in between. The CDR3 nucleotides read TGTGCCAGCAGCCTTGACAGCCTCTACACCTTC. It codes for CASSLDSLYTF.

The chain is built from TRBV6-1 and TRBJ1-3; unclear D gene. The CDR3 is made up of 17 amino acids. V was trimmed by 2 bases and J by 2 bases, leaving 16 bases between them. The germline gives CDR1 MNHNS, CDR2 SASEGT. The CDR3: CASSESGVAGPGNTIYF. In nucleotides, the CDR3 is TGTGCCAGCAGTGAATCGGGAGTGGCAGGCCCTGGAAACACCATATATTTT.

J is TRBJ2-1 and V is TRBV12-3 or TRBV12-4; D is uncertain. Deletions cut 1 base from V and 4 bases from J, with 5 bases between. CDR3 length: 13 residues. The CDR3 sequence is CASSLVHYNEQFF. The CDR3, as DNA: TGTGCCAGCAGTTTAGTCCATTACAATGAGCAGTTCTTC.

The chain recombines TRBV6-6 with TRBJ1-1, with 11 bases that match TRBD1. Germline V gives CDR1 MNHNY, CDR2 SVGAGI (reference sequence). With V trimmed by 4 bases and J by 10 bases, 14 bases remained unmatched. This CDR3 comprises 16 residues. The DNA for the CDR3 is TGTGCCAGCAGTTCCCTGGGAGGACAGGGGGCCGGCGGAGCTTTCTTT. This gives the protein CASSSLGGQGAGGAFF.

The CDR3 region is CATSRDPDRVTGYTF. As DNA, the CDR3 is TGTGCCACCAGCAGAGATCCGGACAGGGTAACTGGCTACACCTTC. The chain couples TRBV15 to TRBJ1-2, with 8 nucleotides matching TRBD1. From germline, CDR1 is LNHNV and CDR2 YYDKDF (reference sequence). With 0 bases clipped from V and 7 bases from J, the junction kept 7 bases outside the gene matches. This CDR3 is built from 15 residues.